The source of this T cell receptor beta chain is a study of CD8+CD57+ T cells in acquired aplastic anemia. Unmatched junction bases numbered 10, after V lost 2 bases and J lost 7 bases. The CDR3 has 16 residues. Germline-derived CDR1 and CDR2 are DFQATT and SNEGSKA (reference sequence). Researchers used genomic DNA as the template to profile TCR beta VDJ and CDR3. TCRdb passed the reads through MiXCR, listing each CDR3 protein once. The sample has about 190,000 distinct CDR3 sequences, approximately 50% seen once. The chain employs TRBV20-1 and TRBJ2-1; TRBD2 matches 11 bases. This receptor was identified in a human donor in good health, serving as a control. Sequences were obtained from sorted CD4+, CD8+, or CD8+CD57+ T cells (not recorded which) from PBMCs. The CDR3 DNA follows: TGCAGTGCTAGACCCGCACTAGCGGGGGTAATGAATGAGCAGTTCTTC. This gives the protein CSARPALAGVMNEQFF.